The rows below give T cell receptor beta chains drawn from one sample of a study of T cell responses to AZD1222 COVID-19 vaccine. Clones were sequenced by immunoSEQ multiplex PCR, and TCRdb holds only the in-frame ones, with some missing. The data hold roughly 130,000 clones, with around 93% observed a single time. Source: peripheral blood, taken on day 0 of AZD1222 vaccination. These receptors all stem from an adult in good health. CDR3s include the opening cysteine and the closing phenylalanine or tryptophan. D genes are given only for firm matches. Not all rows give a size; the values are once, few, many and, for expanded clones, a class.

d_call: .
clone_size: .
v_call: TRBV28
j_call: TRBJ2-3
cdr3_nt: TGTGCCAGCAGTTTGAGAATGATGTGGTATAAACAGTATTTT
cdr3_aa: CASSLRMMWYKQYF

d_call: TRBD1
clone_size: .
v_call: TRBV18
j_call: TRBJ1-1
cdr3_nt: TGTGCCAGCTCCGAGACAGGGGCCACTGAAGCTTTCTTT
cdr3_aa: CASSETGATEAFF

d_call: .
clone_size: .
v_call: TRBV28
j_call: TRBJ1-2
cdr3_nt: TGTGCCAGCAGTTTCGGCTCTCGCTATGGCTACACCTTC
cdr3_aa: CASSFGSRYGYTF

d_call: .
clone_size: .
v_call: TRBV12-3/TRBV12-4
j_call: TRBJ1-1
cdr3_nt: TGTGCCAGCAGGGGGGACGGGAACACTGAAGCTTTCTTT
cdr3_aa: CASRGDGNTEAFF

d_call: .
clone_size: .
v_call: TRBV7-2
j_call: TRBJ2-5
cdr3_nt: TGTGCCAGCAGCTCCGCAAGGCTAGAGACCCAGTACTTC
cdr3_aa: CASSSARLETQYF

d_call: TRBD2
clone_size: .
v_call: TRBV3-1/TRBV3-2
j_call: TRBJ2-7
cdr3_nt: TGTGCCAGCAGCCGTTGGACTAGTCGAGAGCAGTACTTC
cdr3_aa: CASSRWTSREQYF

d_call: .
clone_size: .
v_call: TRBV28
j_call: TRBJ1-2
cdr3_nt: TGTGCCAGCAGTTTACCCTCAGGGGTGGAGTATGGCTACACCTTC
cdr3_aa: CASSLPSGVEYGYTF

d_call: TRBD1
clone_size: .
v_call: TRBV27
j_call: TRBJ1-1
cdr3_nt: TGTGCCAGCAGTTTAGAAGCCGGGACAGGCAACACTGAAGCTTTCTTT
cdr3_aa: CASSLEAGTGNTEAFF

d_call: .
clone_size: .
v_call: TRBV5-1
j_call: TRBJ2-7
cdr3_nt: TGCGCCAGCAGCTTGGGGTTGGGCTCCTACGAGCAGTACTTC
cdr3_aa: CASSLGLGSYEQYF

d_call: .
clone_size: .
v_call: TRBV10-3
j_call: TRBJ2-6
cdr3_nt: TGTGCCATCAGTGGTAACGGGCTCGGGGCCAACGTCCTGACTTTC
cdr3_aa: CAISGNGLGANVLTF

d_call: .
clone_size: .
v_call: TRBV4-2
j_call: TRBJ2-2
cdr3_nt: TGTGCCAGCAGGCTAGCGAACACCGGGGAGCTGTTTTTT
cdr3_aa: CASRLANTGELFF

d_call: .
clone_size: .
v_call: TRBV7-2
j_call: TRBJ2-7
cdr3_nt: TGTGCCAGCAGCTTGGGCCGGAAAACCTACGAGCAGTACTTC
cdr3_aa: CASSLGRKTYEQYF

d_call: .
clone_size: .
v_call: TRBV10-3
j_call: TRBJ2-5
cdr3_nt: TGTGCCATCAGTGATAGGGACGTCCGTGGGGACCAGTACTTC
cdr3_aa: CAISDRDVRGDQYF

d_call: .
clone_size: .
v_call: TRBV15
j_call: TRBJ2-3
cdr3_nt: TGTGCCACCAGCAGAGAAAATACGCAGTATTTT
cdr3_aa: CATSRENTQYF

d_call: TRBD1
clone_size: few
v_call: TRBV27
j_call: TRBJ1-2
cdr3_nt: TGTGCCAGCAGTTTTAATGGCAGGGGGATAGGCTACACCTTC
cdr3_aa: CASSFNGRGIGYTF

d_call: TRBD2
clone_size: .
v_call: TRBV12-3/TRBV12-4
j_call: TRBJ2-4
cdr3_nt: TGTGCCAGCAGAGGACTAGGCCAAAACATTCAGTACTTC
cdr3_aa: CASRGLGQNIQYF

d_call: .
clone_size: .
v_call: TRBV5-4
j_call: TRBJ2-1
cdr3_nt: TGTGCCAGCAGCCCGGAGGCGGACTATGTAGCTGAGCAGTTCTTC
cdr3_aa: CASSPEADYVAEQFF

d_call: .
clone_size: .
v_call: TRBV24-1
j_call: TRBJ2-3
cdr3_nt: TGTGCCATCCAGGACGGTGGACTACTCACAGATACGCAGTATTTT
cdr3_aa: CAIQDGGLLTDTQYF

d_call: .
clone_size: .
v_call: TRBV5-1
j_call: TRBJ2-5
cdr3_nt: TGCGCCAGCAGCCCGGGTCCCCGGGTAGAGACCCAGTACTTC
cdr3_aa: CASSPGPRVETQYF

d_call: .
clone_size: few
v_call: TRBV9
j_call: TRBJ2-7
cdr3_nt: TGTGCCAGCAGCGCCGGACGGAGCCACTACGAGCAGTACTTC
cdr3_aa: CASSAGRSHYEQYF

d_call: .
clone_size: .
v_call: TRBV11-3
j_call: TRBJ1-1
cdr3_nt: TGTGCCAGCAGCTTTCGTCAGGAAAAGGAAGCTTTCTTT
cdr3_aa: CASSFRQEKEAFF

d_call: .
clone_size: .
v_call: TRBV3-1/TRBV3-2
j_call: TRBJ1-1
cdr3_nt: TGTGCCAGCAGCCAAGAAGGGATCGAAGCTTTCTTT
cdr3_aa: CASSQEGIEAFF

d_call: .
clone_size: .
v_call: TRBV5-4
j_call: TRBJ1-2
cdr3_nt: TGTGCCAGCAGCTTGCTTCCCAGGGCAGGGAGGTATGGCTACACCTTC
cdr3_aa: CASSLLPRAGRYGYTF

d_call: TRBD2
clone_size: .
v_call: TRBV19
j_call: TRBJ2-7
cdr3_nt: TGTGCCAGTAGTTTCGGGAGGGCCGCCTACGAGCAGTACTTC
cdr3_aa: CASSFGRAAYEQYF

d_call: .
clone_size: .
v_call: TRBV5-4
j_call: TRBJ2-3
cdr3_nt: TGTGCCAGCAGCTTGGCGGTGGGGACAAGGACGCAGTATTTT
cdr3_aa: CASSLAVGTRTQYF

d_call: TRBD1
clone_size: .
v_call: TRBV6-2/TRBV6-3
j_call: TRBJ1-6
cdr3_nt: TGTGCCAGCAGCTTGGGACAGGGGGCTTCACCCCTCCACTTT
cdr3_aa: CASSLGQGASPLHF

d_call: .
clone_size: .
v_call: TRBV29-1
j_call: TRBJ1-1
cdr3_nt: TGCAGCGGCGGTGTTAACACTGAAGCTTTCTTT
cdr3_aa: CSGGVNTEAFF

d_call: TRBD1
clone_size: .
v_call: TRBV12-3/TRBV12-4
j_call: TRBJ1-1
cdr3_nt: TGTGCCAGCCAGTGGGGGAGGGGGCGCGATGCTTTCTTT
cdr3_aa: CASQWGRGRDAFF

d_call: .
clone_size: .
v_call: TRBV6-8
j_call: TRBJ2-7
cdr3_nt: TGTGCCAGCAGTTACTCGAGTGGGACCTACGAGCAGTACTTC
cdr3_aa: CASSYSSGTYEQYF

d_call: .
clone_size: .
v_call: TRBV28
j_call: TRBJ1-1
cdr3_nt: TGTGCCAGCAGTTTATTTGGAGGTGAAGCTTTCTTT
cdr3_aa: CASSLFGGEAFF

d_call: .
clone_size: .
v_call: TRBV3-1/TRBV3-2
j_call: TRBJ2-3
cdr3_nt: TGTGCCAGCAGGGCGAGCGGCGGCTACACAGATACGCAGTATTTT
cdr3_aa: CASRASGGYTDTQYF

d_call: TRBD1
clone_size: .
v_call: TRBV6-5
j_call: TRBJ1-2
cdr3_nt: TGTGCCAGCAGTCAGGGACAGGGCCGAAACTATGGCTACACCTTC
cdr3_aa: CASSQGQGRNYGYTF

d_call: .
clone_size: .
v_call: TRBV6-5
j_call: TRBJ2-5
cdr3_nt: TGTGCCAGCAGTTACGCGTCAAAGTCAGAGACCCAGTACTTC
cdr3_aa: CASSYASKSETQYF

d_call: .
clone_size: .
v_call: TRBV15
j_call: TRBJ1-5
cdr3_nt: TGTGCCACCAGCAGAGAAAGGCTGCCCCAGCATTTT
cdr3_aa: CATSRERLPQHF

d_call: TRBD1
clone_size: .
v_call: TRBV3-1/TRBV3-2
j_call: TRBJ1-6
cdr3_nt: TGTGCCAGCAGCGCCGGGACAGGCCTTAATTCACCCCTCCACTTT
cdr3_aa: CASSAGTGLNSPLHF

d_call: .
clone_size: .
v_call: TRBV25-1
j_call: TRBJ1-2
cdr3_nt: TGTGCCAGCAGTGAATCCGTCAGCGTCTATGGCTACACCTTC
cdr3_aa: CASSESVSVYGYTF

d_call: TRBD2
clone_size: .
v_call: TRBV10-1
j_call: TRBJ2-1
cdr3_nt: TGCGCCAGCAGTGCGGGGGGGGCCTACAATGAGCAGTTCTTC
cdr3_aa: CASSAGGAYNEQFF

d_call: .
clone_size: .
v_call: TRBV15
j_call: TRBJ2-3
cdr3_nt: TGTGCCACCAGCAGAGCTCTCACCCCTACCACAGATACGCAGTATTTT
cdr3_aa: CATSRALTPTTDTQYF

d_call: .
clone_size: once
v_call: TRBV20-1
j_call: TRBJ2-7
cdr3_nt: TGCAGTGCTGGGGGATTCTACGAGCAGTACTTC
cdr3_aa: CSAGGFYEQYF

d_call: .
clone_size: .
v_call: TRBV24-1
j_call: TRBJ2-3
cdr3_nt: TGTGCCACCAGTGGAGGGCGGGGATGGGCGAGGAGCACAGATACGCAGTATTTT
cdr3_aa: CATSGGRGWARSTDTQYF

d_call: .
clone_size: .
v_call: TRBV11-3
j_call: TRBJ2-5
cdr3_nt: TGTGCCAGCAGCTTAGCCCATAGGGAACAGACCCAGTACTTC
cdr3_aa: CASSLAHREQTQYF

d_call: .
clone_size: .
v_call: TRBV6-5
j_call: TRBJ1-5
cdr3_nt: TGTGCCAGCTCGGGAGGGTTGGGCAATCAGCCCCAGCATTTT
cdr3_aa: CASSGGLGNQPQHF

d_call: .
clone_size: .
v_call: TRBV5-5
j_call: TRBJ1-4
cdr3_nt: TGTGCCAGCAGCTTCTTTTATCGTGAAAAACTGTTTTTT
cdr3_aa: CASSFFYREKLFF

d_call: TRBD2
clone_size: .
v_call: TRBV6-4
j_call: TRBJ2-1
cdr3_nt: TGTGCCAGCAGTGACGGGACTAGCGGGGGACACGAGCAGTTCTTC
cdr3_aa: CASSDGTSGGHEQFF

d_call: .
clone_size: .
v_call: TRBV5-1
j_call: TRBJ2-1
cdr3_nt: TGCGCCAGCAGCTTGAGGGCAGGCCTTCGGACTCTCCGGGGGCTCAATGAGCAGTTCTTC
cdr3_aa: CASSLRAGLRTLRGLNEQFF

d_call: .
clone_size: .
v_call: TRBV9
j_call: TRBJ2-7
cdr3_nt: TGTGCCAGCAGCGCGGAGGGCCCCCACGAGCAGTACTTC
cdr3_aa: CASSAEGPHEQYF

d_call: .
clone_size: .
v_call: TRBV13
j_call: TRBJ2-3
cdr3_nt: TGTGCCAGCAGCTCCCTCGGGCGGGGGCCCCGGGATACGCAGTATTTT
cdr3_aa: CASSSLGRGPRDTQYF

d_call: .
clone_size: .
v_call: TRBV6-2/TRBV6-3
j_call: TRBJ2-5
cdr3_nt: TGTGCCAGCAGTTACGTGGGGTGGGAGACCCAGTACTTC
cdr3_aa: CASSYVGWETQYF

d_call: .
clone_size: .
v_call: TRBV28
j_call: TRBJ1-2
cdr3_nt: TGTGCCAGCAGTTTAAGACAGGTCTATATCAGCTACACCTTC
cdr3_aa: CASSLRQVYISYTF

d_call: TRBD1
clone_size: .
v_call: TRBV7-9
j_call: TRBJ2-1
cdr3_nt: TGTGCCAGCAGCTTAGCGGGGACAGCCCCTGGGTCTGAGCAGTTCTTC
cdr3_aa: CASSLAGTAPGSEQFF

d_call: .
clone_size: .
v_call: TRBV11-2
j_call: TRBJ1-2
cdr3_nt: TGTGCCAGCAGCTTAGGCGGGAATTTCTATGGCTACACCTTC
cdr3_aa: CASSLGGNFYGYTF

d_call: .
clone_size: .
v_call: TRBV11-3
j_call: TRBJ1-1
cdr3_nt: TGTGCCAGCAGCTCCGGGACACCGGATGAAGCTTTCTTT
cdr3_aa: CASSSGTPDEAFF

d_call: .
clone_size: .
v_call: TRBV9
j_call: TRBJ2-1
cdr3_nt: TGTGCCAGCAGCGTAGCTCAGCGGGTGTTTTACAATGAGCAGTTCTTC
cdr3_aa: CASSVAQRVFYNEQFF

d_call: .
clone_size: .
v_call: TRBV3-1/TRBV3-2
j_call: TRBJ1-3
cdr3_nt: TGTGCCAGCAGCCTGTCAGAGGCGGGAAACACCATATATTTT
cdr3_aa: CASSLSEAGNTIYF

d_call: .
clone_size: .
v_call: TRBV28
j_call: TRBJ1-1
cdr3_nt: TGTGCCAGCAGTTTCCCAGGGGACACTGAAGCTTTCTTT
cdr3_aa: CASSFPGDTEAFF

d_call: .
clone_size: .
v_call: TRBV6-5
j_call: TRBJ1-5
cdr3_nt: TGTGCCAGCAGTTACTCGGGGTTACATCAGCCCCAGCATTTT
cdr3_aa: CASSYSGLHQPQHF

d_call: TRBD2
clone_size: .
v_call: TRBV27
j_call: TRBJ2-7
cdr3_nt: TGTGCCAGCAGTTTGCGGGGGTCCTACGAGCAGTACTTC
cdr3_aa: CASSLRGSYEQYF

d_call: .
clone_size: .
v_call: TRBV27
j_call: TRBJ2-2
cdr3_nt: TGTGCCACGGGCGTTAACACCGGGGAGCTGTTTTTT
cdr3_aa: CATGVNTGELFF

d_call: .
clone_size: .
v_call: TRBV18
j_call: TRBJ2-1
cdr3_nt: TGTGCCAGCTCACCGTCGACGCCTACCTACAATGAGCAGTTCTTC
cdr3_aa: CASSPSTPTYNEQFF